These T cell receptor beta chains were read from a single sample in a study of control samples from healthy donors and cancer patients. This table comes from immunoSEQ multiplex PCR, and its TCRdb copy is limited to in-frame clones, with some not included. The table has over 80,000 clones, 91% seen once. Sequencing was carried out using blood. All receptors come from a man aged 25 to 40 in good health. The CDR3 runs from the conserved cysteine through the conserved F or W. A D gene is named only where the DNA matches it firmly. Some rows mark clone size as missing; the rest say once, few, many or name a class of expanded clone.

TRBD1,TRBV5-1,15,TRBJ2-2,.,CASSWRTGNTGELFF,TGCGCCAGCAGCTGGCGGACAGGGAACACCGGGGAGCTGTTTTTT
.,TRBV6-5,14,TRBJ1-2,.,CASSPTDSLGGYTF,TGTGCCAGCAGTCCGACTGACAGCCTTGGGGGCTACACCTTC
.,TRBV5-5,15,TRBJ1-6,.,CASSRERIYNSPLHF,TGTGCCAGCAGCCGGGAACGGATCTATAATTCACCCCTCCACTTT
.,TRBV11-2,14,TRBJ2-7,.,CASSSQGRAYEQYF,TGTGCCAGCAGCTCCCAGGGGAGGGCCTACGAGCAGTACTTC
.,TRBV10-3,15,TRBJ1-1,.,CAISETFQENTEAFF,TGTGCCATCAGTGAGACCTTTCAGGAGAACACTGAAGCTTTCTTT
.,TRBV30,13,TRBJ2-2,.,CAGQFANTGELFF,TGTGCCGGTCAGTTCGCGAACACCGGGGAGCTGTTTTTT
.,TRBV30,15,TRBJ2-1,.,CAWSVQSGLIGEQFF,TGTGCCTGGAGTGTACAGAGTGGGCTTATCGGTGAGCAGTTCTTC
TRBD2,TRBV12-5,16,TRBJ2-3,few,CASGPPTSGATDTQYF,TGTGCTAGTGGTCCCCCGACTAGCGGGGCCACAGATACGCAGTATTTT
.,TRBV27,15,TRBJ1-1,.,CASSLGGAMNTEAFF,TGTGCCAGCAGTTTAGGGGGGGCTATGAACACTGAAGCTTTCTTT
TRBD2,TRBV6-5,15,TRBJ2-7,.,CASSPLSGGSYEQYF,TGTGCCAGCAGTCCTCTGAGCGGGGGCTCCTACGAGCAGTACTTC
TRBD1,TRBV18,13,TRBJ1-2,.,CASQGQADYGYTF,TGTGCCAGCCAAGGACAGGCCGACTATGGCTACACCTTC
.,TRBV5-1,14,TRBJ2-3,.,CASSSSQGTDTQYF,TGCGCCAGCAGCTCCTCTCAGGGTACAGATACGCAGTATTTT